One and the same sample provided the 32 T cell receptor beta chains below, sequenced in a study of T cells after yellow fever vaccination. TCRdb analysed the 5' RACE reads with MiXCR anew, one entry per CDR3 protein. The sample has fewer than 400,000 distinct CDR3 sequences, roughly 6.2% seen once. This specimen was PBMCs, taken 5 days after the yellow fever booster vaccination. Every receptor here comes from a young man who received the YFV17D yellow fever vaccine.

There are many counts of this clonotype. J is TRBJ2-1 and V is TRBV12-3 or TRBV12-4; unclear D gene. V was shortened by 3 bases and J by 0 bases, with 9 bases between the two germline ends. This CDR3 comprises 15 residues. The DNA for the CDR3 is TGTGCCAGCAGTTTTACGTCGAGCTCCTACAATGAGCAGTTCTTC. It yields the protein CASSFTSSSYNEQFF.

In regard to this clonotype: This may be a read error: a much more frequent sequence differs by one nucleotide. The rearrangement uses TRBV6-2 or TRBV6-3 and TRBJ2-7, with D uncertain. The V end lost 7 bases, the J end lost 0 bases, and 16 bases lay between the germline ends. The germline V gene has CDR1 MNHEY and CDR2 SVGEGT. CDR3 length equals 15 residues. The CDR3 sequence is CASTDVGSFSYEQYF. The CDR3, as DNA: TGTGCCAGCACTGACGTAGGCTCCTTCTCCTACGAGCAGTACTTC.

This sequence joins TRBV5-8 and TRBJ2-3, with 10 bases identical to TRBD2. There are 15 residues in the CDR3. Losses at the gene ends were 3 bases for V and 3 bases for J; bases not matched to a gene: 4. CDR1 and CDR2 (germline): SGHTS, YDEGEE. CDR3 nucleotides: TGTGCCAGCAGCTCAGGACTAGCGGCTACAGATACGCAGTATTTT. It translates to CASSSGLAATDTQYF.

This clonotype was counted a few times. The rearrangement joins TRBV20-1 to TRBJ1-2; 7 bases fit TRBD1. CDR1 and CDR2 from the germline V gene are DFQATT and SNEGSKA (reference sequence). V lost 5 bases and J lost 6; bases outside the gene matches: 9. The CDR3 consists of 13 residues. The CDR3 sequence: CSAVNPGQHGYTF. The CDR3 nucleotides read TGCAGTGCTGTCAACCCGGGACAGCATGGCTACACCTTC.

This clonotype was counted a single time. Possible read error: a much larger clone is one base away. The chain uses TRBV5-6 and TRBJ1-1; no definite D call. Germline loops: CDR1 SGHDT, CDR2 YYEEEE. Trimming cost V 2 bases and J 4 bases, with 18 bases left between them. The CDR3 has 16 amino acids. CDR3: CASSFYRLGKCTEAFF. The CDR3 nucleotides read TGTGCCAGCAGCTTTTACCGGTTGGGGAAGTGCACTGAAGCTTTCTTT.

This clonotype was seen more than once but under ten times. The V call is TRBV14, the J call TRBJ2-3; D gene unclear. Trimming took 4 bases from V and 2 from J, leaving 13 bases between them. The CDR3 covers 15 residues. Germline CDR1 reads SGHDN; CDR2 reads FVKESK. The CDR3 region is CASSLARGTTDTQYF. For the CDR3, the DNA is TGTGCCAGCAGCCTGGCCCGCGGAACCACAGATACGCAGTATTTT.

V usage is TRBV2 and J usage is TRBJ1-6, with D hard to call. The CDR3 totals 14 residues. Germline V gene sequence: CDR1 SNHLY, CDR2 FYNNEI. Trimming removed 1 base from V and 4 bases from J, with 5 bases in between. CDR3 loop: CASSEEGYNSPLHF. Written as DNA, the CDR3 is TGTGCCAGCAGTGAAGAGGGATATAATTCACCCCTCCACTTT.

This clonotype was seen ten or more times. V usage is TRBV9 and J usage is TRBJ1-6; 8 nucleotides align to TRBD1. The CDR3 spans 14 residues. Germline V lookup: CDR1 SGDLS, CDR2 YYNGEE. V was pared by 1 base and J by 7 bases, with 1 base of the junction left unmatched. CDR3 region: CASSVRDRNSPLHF. The CDR3 DNA reads TGTGCCAGCAGCGTAAGGGACAGGAATTCACCCCTCCACTTT.

V and J are TRBV20-1 and TRBJ2-6, with D hard to call. V shed 0 bases and J shed 4 bases, with 7 bases lying between them. Germline CDR1 reads DFQATT; CDR2 reads SNEGSKA (reference sequence). The CDR3 runs to 14 residues. CDR3: CSAREGTGANVLTF. Here the CDR3 DNA reads TGCAGTGCTAGAGAAGGTACCGGGGCCAACGTCCTGACTTTC.

The chain has TRBV14 and TRBJ1-1, with 7 nucleotides matching TRBD1. In germline, CDR1 is SGHDN, CDR2 FVKESK. Trimming took 5 bases from V and 1 from J; bases not matched to a gene: 7. CDR3 length: 15 amino acids. CDR3 sequence (DNA): TGTGCCAGCAGCTTCAATACAGGGGAGAACACTGAAGCTTTCTTT. Translated: CASSFNTGENTEAFF.

This clonotype was seen a handful of times. The J gene is TRBJ1-1, the V gene TRBV12-3 or TRBV12-4; D not resolved. The V and J ends lost 7 bases and 3 bases respectively, with 9 bases between them. This CDR3 is 12 amino acids long. The DNA of the CDR3 is TGTGCCAGCACCCCGTGGCACACTGAAGCTTTCTTT. It codes for CASTPWHTEAFF.

This clonotype was found a few times. The chain has TRBV14 and TRBJ1-1; D perhaps matches TRBD1 (5 bases). Deletions cut 1 base from V and 4 bases from J, with 7 bases between. This CDR3 has 13 residues. Germline V gene sequence: CDR1 SGHDN, CDR2 FVKESK. The CDR3 nucleotides read TGTGCCAGCAGCCAAGTGGGGGTCACTGAAGCTTTCTTT. Encoded protein: CASSQVGVTEAFF.

CDR3 sequence (DNA): TGTGCCAGACGGGCCGTGCAGTCGCCCTACGAGCAGTACTTC. Encoded protein: CARRAVQSPYEQYF. The chain couples TRBV6-1 to TRBJ2-7, with unresolved D. Trimming pared 9 bases from V and 2 bases from J, leaving 17 bases between. CDR1 and CDR2 (germline): MNHNS, SASEGT. CDR3 size: 14 residues.

Many counts were recorded for this clonotype. The genes are TRBV29-1 and TRBJ2-3; a weak D match, TRBD1 (5 bases). The V gene's germline CDR1 is SQVTM and CDR2 ANQGSEA. Trimming pared 4 bases from V and 2 bases from J, leaving 7 bases between. The CDR3 length is 12 residues. The CDR3 nucleotides read TGCAGCGTTGCAGGGTCCACAGATACGCAGTATTTT. Translated: CSVAGSTDTQYF.

Many counts were recorded for this clonotype. The rearrangement joins TRBV6-1 to TRBJ1-2, with D unresolved. CDR1 and CDR2 from the germline V gene are MNHNS and SASEGT. V was shortened by 6 bases and J by 1 base, with 3 bases between the two germline ends. CDR3 length: 11 amino acids. The CDR3 sequence: CASRVNYGYTF. The CDR3 DNA follows: TGTGCCAGCAGAGTTAACTATGGCTACACCTTC.

This clonotype was picked up a small number of times. The rearrangement links TRBV5-8 to TRBJ2-7, with 9 bases that match TRBD1. Trimming at V came to 5 bases and at J to 2 bases, leaving 8 bases not matched to a gene. Germline V gene data show CDR1 as SGHTS and CDR2 as YDEGEE. The CDR3 runs 15 residues. The CDR3 DNA is TGTGCCAGCAGTCGGGGACAGGGTCTCACCTACGAGCAGTACTTC. It yields the protein CASSRGQGLTYEQYF. The variable domain in full, completed from reference TRBV5-8 and TRBJ2-7, reads EAGVTQSPTHLIKTRGQQATLRCSPISGHTSVYWYQQALGLGLQFLLWYDEGEERNRGNFPPRFSGRQFPNYSSELNVNALELEDSALYLCASSRGQGLTYEQYFGPGTRLTVT.

The chain couples TRBV29-1 to TRBJ2-3, with 7 bases aligning to TRBD2. The germline gives CDR1 SQVTM, CDR2 ANQGSEA. The CDR3 length is 14 residues. The CDR3 sequence is CSGVGGRGADTQYF. CDR3 DNA: TGCAGTGGGGTGGGCGGGAGAGGCGCAGATACGCAGTATTTT.

This clonotype came up a few times. The chain has TRBV7-9 and TRBJ2-3; no clear D gene. V was shortened by 2 bases and J by 6 bases, with 12 bases between the two germline ends. CDR1 SEHNR and CDR2 FQNEAQ come from the germline V gene (reference sequence). CDR3 length: 14 residues. The chain's CDR3 is CASSLSTAQDTQYF. The CDR3 DNA reads TGTGCCAGCAGCTTAAGTACAGCACAGGATACGCAGTATTTT.

The chain couples TRBV5-1 to TRBJ2-4; D gene unclear. CDR3 length: 14 residues. The germline V gene encodes CDR1 SGHRS and CDR2 YFSETQ. Trimming left V 4 bases short and J 8 bases short, with 16 bases between. CDR3 sequence: CASSPGGQIDIQYF. In DNA form, the CDR3 reads TGCGCCAGCAGCCCCGGCGGCCAGATTGACATTCAGTACTTC.

This clonotype came up a few times. The V call is TRBV3-1, the J call TRBJ1-1; D is ambiguous. CDR3 length equals 15 residues. Per germline, CDR1 LGHDT and CDR2 YNNKEL (reference sequence). The ends were cut back, 3 bases at V and 0 bases at J, with 11 bases in the middle. The CDR3 DNA sequence: TGTGCCAGCAGCCATTTAGGCAAAATGAACACTGAAGCTTTCTTT. Translating it yields CASSHLGKMNTEAFF. The variable domain in full, completed from reference TRBV3-1 and TRBJ1-1, reads DTAVSQTPKYLVTQMGNDKSIKCEQNLGHDTMYWYKQDSKKFLKIMFSYNNKELIINETVPNRFSPKSPDKAHLNLHINSLELGDSAVYFCASSHLGKMNTEAFFGQGTRLTVV.

This clonotype showed up many times. The V and J genes are TRBV7-3 and TRBJ2-6; D unresolved. The ends were cut back, 5 bases at V and 1 base at J, with 9 bases in the middle. The CDR3 has 15 residues. The germline CDR1 and CDR2 sequences are SGHTA and FQGTGA. CDR3 protein: CASSQTVSGANVLTF. CDR3 nucleotides: TGTGCCAGCAGCCAGACGGTTTCTGGGGCCAACGTCCTGACTTTC.

J is TRBJ2-4 and V is TRBV9, with D perhaps TRBD2 (6 bases). Trimming shortened V by 7 bases and J by 6 bases, and 14 bases separated the two germline ends. This CDR3 region has 13 residues. Germline CDR1 is SGDLS and CDR2 is YYNGEE. The CDR3 nucleotides read TGTGCCAGCTCCCGGGACTTGCGAAACATTCAGTACTTC. It specifies CASSRDLRNIQYF.

This chain uses TRBV4-3 with TRBJ2-1; 15 bases are shared with TRBD2. V was clipped by 2 bases and J by 10 bases; unmatched bases: 9. CDR3 length equals 17 residues. Germline CDR1 and CDR2: LGHNA and YSLEER. CDR3 sequence: CASSQSRTSGRAGEQFF. The CDR3 DNA reads as TGCGCCAGCAGCCAAAGTAGGACTAGCGGGAGGGCTGGCGAGCAGTTCTTC.

This clonotype appeared a few times. This chain links TRBV14 with TRBJ2-1; 7 bases map to TRBD2. This CDR3 comprises 18 residues. Trimming removed 4 bases from V and 7 bases from J; junction bases left unmatched: 19. Germline CDR1 and CDR2: SGHDN and FVKESK. CDR3 region: CASSPLLGRELHVNEQFF. For the CDR3, the DNA is TGTGCCAGCAGCCCCCTCTTGGGGCGGGAGCTTCATGTGAATGAGCAGTTCTTC.

The chain couples TRBV7-3 to TRBJ2-1, with D possibly being TRBD2 (6 bases). Per germline, CDR1 SGHTA and CDR2 FQGTGA. The CDR3 spans 16 residues. V lost 1 base and J 6 bases, leaving 16 bases between the germline ends. The CDR3 DNA sequence: TGTGCCAGCAGCTTAAATCGAGCGGGTTCGATCAATGAGCAGTTCTTC. This codes for CASSLNRAGSINEQFF.

Regarding this clonotype: At one end, the junction sequence differs from germline, possibly due to a read error. The V and J genes are TRBV20-1 and TRBJ2-7; 7 bases are a match to TRBD1. Germline assignment: CDR1 DFQATT and CDR2 SNEGSKA (reference sequence). The CDR3 contains 12 residues. CDR3 coding DNA: TGCAGTGCTAGAGATCCGAAGGACAGGTGGATCTTC. This encodes CSARDPKDRWIF.

In its sample, this clonotype was seen a few times. This chain connects TRBV20-1 to TRBJ1-1; no reliable D call. Trimming took 3 bases from V and 1 from J, leaving 6 bases between them. The CDR3 spans 12 residues. The V gene's germline CDR1 is DFQATT and CDR2 SNEGSKA (reference sequence). This CDR3 is CSARGENTEAFF. As DNA, the CDR3 is TGCAGTGCTAGGGGAGAGAACACTGAAGCTTTCTTT.

This clonotype was observed at least ten times. This sequence joins TRBV14 and TRBJ2-3; possible D gene TRBD2, 7 bases. The CDR3 spans 14 residues. Germline loops: CDR1 SGHDN, CDR2 FVKESK. V was cut by 5 bases and J by 1 base, with 10 bases left in between. CDR3: CASSRGGGTDTQYF. The CDR3, as DNA: TGTGCCAGCAGCAGGGGGGGCGGCACAGATACGCAGTATTTT.

The chain combines TRBV20-1 with TRBJ2-1; unclear D gene. CDR1 and CDR2 from the germline V gene are DFQATT and SNEGSKA (reference sequence). The V and J ends lost 0 bases and 6 bases respectively, with 15 bases between them. This CDR3 region has 15 residues. Here the CDR3 DNA reads TGCAGTGCTAGAGATCGGCGCGGCCTTCTCAATGAGCAGTTCTTC. Its translation is CSARDRRGLLNEQFF.

This clonotype has more than one count but fewer than ten. The J gene is TRBJ2-3, the V gene TRBV6-1; 7 nucleotides match TRBD2. CDR3 length equals 17 residues. The ends lost 8 bases at V and 5 bases at J; junction bases unmatched: 19. Germline loops: CDR1 MNHNS, CDR2 SASEGT. CDR3 region: CASATPHRGSLGDTQYF. The CDR3 nucleotides read TGTGCCAGCGCTACCCCCCACCGCGGGAGCCTTGGAGATACGCAGTATTTT.

This sequence joins TRBV27 and TRBJ1-6, with D possibly matching TRBD1 (5 bases). With 3 bases removed from V and 5 bases from J, the gap between germline ends came to 14 bases. In germline, CDR1 is MNHEY, CDR2 SMNVEV (reference sequence). The CDR3 consists of 16 residues. This CDR3 is CASSFVLRGNNSPLHF. CDR3 coding DNA: TGTGCCAGCAGTTTTGTTTTGAGGGGAAATAATTCACCCCTCCACTTT.

This clonotype was observed at least ten times. This rearrangement joins TRBV7-9 to TRBJ2-7; D not certain. The V end lost 6 bases, the J end lost 2 bases, and 14 bases lay between the germline ends. The CDR3 contains 14 residues. The germline CDR1 and CDR2 sequences are SEHNR and FQNEAQ (reference sequence). CDR3 nucleotides: TGTGCCAGCAGTTCGTCCGGACGGCCCTACGAGCAGTACTTC. It codes for CASSSSGRPYEQYF.